The clone carrying this T cell receptor beta chain was observed a handful of times. This sample is drawn from a study of T-cell memory formation after mild COVID-19. Trimming shortened V by 3 bases and J by 2 bases, and 16 bases separated the two germline ends. This CDR3 comprises 16 residues. TCRdb called the 5' RACE reads again in MiXCR, with one record for every CDR3 protein. The sample holds fewer than 650,000 distinct CDR3 sequences; approximately 21% are singletons and the top ten take roughly 8.3%. The sequencing input was PBMCs or a T cell subset sorted from them (not recorded which). The V and J genes are TRBV12-3 or TRBV12-4 and TRBJ2-5, with D perhaps given as TRBD1 or TRBD2 (6 bases each). This sequence originates from an adult woman who had mild COVID-19 (a few samples of this study predate the infection). Cell type and time point are not known. The CDR3 spells CASSFGTGAGQETQYF. The CDR3 nucleotides are TGTGCCAGCAGTTTTGGAACGGGGGCTGGGCAAGAGACCCAGTACTTC.